The clone carrying this T cell receptor beta chain was detected only a few times. These data are taken from a study of T-cell reconstitution after alpha-beta-depleted transplantation in children. Preparation of the TCRbeta library used unique molecular identifiers. TCRdb re-called the PCR reads through MiXCR, storing one row per CDR3 protein. The sample holds 500,000 or so distinct CDR3 sequences; 30% to 35% are singletons and the top ten take 2% to 3%. The source of this sequence is a human donor who donated a stem cell graft to a child with aplastic anemia. This specimen consisted of PBMCs from the stem cell graft donor, obtained from the stem cell graft.

Written as DNA, the CDR3 is TGCAGCGTTGGCGGGACTAGCAGCCATTCTAGCACAGATACGCAGTATTTT. Translation: CSVGGTSSHSSTDTQYF. The rearrangement links TRBV29-1 to TRBJ2-3; TRBD2 matches at 9 bases. With V trimmed by 4 bases and J by 0 bases, 11 bases remained unmatched. Germline V gene sequence: CDR1 SQVTM, CDR2 ANQGSEA. The length of the CDR3 is 17 residues.